The clone carrying this T cell receptor beta chain was seen a few times. As yet, its antigen is unknown. The data belong to a study of CD8+ T cells in alopecia areata. This CDR3 region has 13 residues. Trimming took off 4 bases at V and 8 bases at J, with 14 bases between the two ends. Germline assignment: CDR1 MNHEY and CDR2 SVGAGI. Whole-study results and caveats: Patients shared TCRs less clearly than mice did, possibly for HLA-related reasons.

cDNA prepared by RNA extraction and subsequent reverse transcription served as the template for sequencing. The table came from immunoSEQ multiplex PCR; TCRdb's copy has only in-frame clones and leaves some out. Of about 120,000 clones in the sample, roughly 58% are singletons; the top ten hold 25% to 30%. The treatment here: oral pan-JAK inhibitor, 5-10 mg twice daily. This material consisted of CD8+ T cells sorted from blood, taken at week 4, from a patient treated with tofacitinib. The clonotype comes from a human donor with alopecia areata. The chain is built from TRBV6-5 and TRBJ1-2, with a possible D match to TRBD1 (5 bases). CDR3 DNA sequence: TGTGCCAGCAGTTTAACCGGAGGGGTCGGCTACACCTTC. Its translation: CASSLTGGVGYTF.